Shown below are 29 T cell receptor beta chains from a single sample sequenced in a study of spatial heterogeneity in lung cancer. As for time point: sample taken at primary tumor resection. Whole RNA came from tumor, nontumor lung or frozen PBMC and was sequenced without being sorted. TCRdb redid the calling of the 5' RACE reads with MiXCR, one entry per CDR3 protein. Among roughly 10,000 distinct CDR3 sequences listed, 6.3% were seen once. Material: PBMCs, obtained at surgery. The receptors shown here come from a male donor with early-stage non-small cell lung cancer.

This clonotype is labeled as medium-sized. A library made for alpha chains picked up this beta chain off target, so its size means little. CDR3 amino acids: CASSFSPYNEQFF. CDR3 DNA sequence: TGTGCCAGCAGTTTTAGTCCCTACAATGAGCAGTTCTTC. V is TRBV27 and J is TRBJ2-1; D is unresolved. CDR1 MNHEY and CDR2 SMNVEV come from the germline V gene (reference sequence). V dropped 3 bases and J dropped 2 bases, with 5 bases sitting between them. The CDR3 consists of 13 residues.

As concerns this clonotype: The library was prepared for alpha chains; this beta chain is a stray read, so its frequency means little. The rearrangement joins TRBV12-3 or TRBV12-4 to TRBJ2-5, with 9 bases fitting TRBD1. Germline trimming cut 6 bases from V and 5 bases from J; bases unmatched to any gene: 4. This CDR3 comprises 13 residues. The CDR3, as DNA: TGTGCCAGCAGAGACAGGGGGGCGGAGACCCAGTACTTC. Its translation is CASRDRGAETQYF.

In regard to this clonotype: With the library built for alpha chains, this beta chain is off target and its frequency is not meaningful. The CDR3 DNA sequence: TGTGCCTGGAGTACAGGGGTCGGCACTGAAGCTTTCTTT. It specifies CAWSTGVGTEAFF. The chain has TRBV30 and TRBJ1-1; TRBD1 aligns across 7 bases. After removal of 2 bases from V and 4 bases from J, the junction contained 4 bases not matched to a gene. The CDR3 spans 13 residues. The germline CDR1 and CDR2 sequences are GTSNPN and SVGIG (reference sequence).

About this clonotype: This beta chain is off target for a library built for alpha chains, so its abundance means little. The CDR3 sequence: CASSSRANTGELFF. The CDR3 bases are TGTGCCAGCAGCAGCCGGGCGAACACCGGGGAGCTGTTTTTT. The chain has TRBV11-2 and TRBJ2-2, with D unresolved. Germline V gives CDR1 SGHAT, CDR2 FQNNGV. The germline V and J ends were trimmed by 5 bases and 0 bases, with 7 bases remaining between them. The CDR3 sequence is 14 residues long.

This clonotype was recorded many times. This beta chain is an unintended read in a library built for alpha chains; its size means little. The chain has TRBV7-2 and TRBJ2-1; 11 bases map to TRBD2. The germline V gene has CDR1 SGHTA and CDR2 FQGNSA. The CDR3 spans 16 residues. Trimming removed 5 bases from V and 1 base from J; junction bases left unmatched: 4. This CDR3 is CASSLSGGGSYNEQFF. The CDR3 DNA is TGTGCCAGCAGCCTTAGCGGGGGGGGTTCCTACAATGAGCAGTTCTTC.

In its sample, this clonotype ranks as medium-sized. The library was built for alpha chains, so this beta chain is an off-target read and its size means little. The rearrangement links TRBV6-2 or TRBV6-3 to TRBJ2-6; D gene unclear. The V end lost 4 bases, the J end lost 3 bases, and 1 base lay between the germline ends. CDR1 and CDR2 from the germline V gene are MNHEY and SVGEGT. The CDR3 extends over 12 amino acids. As DNA, the CDR3 is TGTGCCAGCAGTTTTGGGGCCAACGTCCTGACTTTC. Protein product: CASSFGANVLTF.

This clonotype was seen repeatedly, ten times or more. Since the library was made to target alpha chains, this beta chain is a stray read and its abundance is not meaningful. The V and J genes are TRBV11-3 and TRBJ2-2; D is unclear. The CDR3 is made up of 14 amino acids. Germline CDR1 reads SGHNT; CDR2 reads YENEEA. Trimming left V 5 bases short and J 2 bases short, with 9 bases between. The CDR3: CASSLDGNTGELFF. The DNA for the CDR3 is TGTGCCAGCAGCCTGGACGGAAACACCGGGGAGCTGTTTTTT.

By frequency in the sample, this clonotype is medium-sized. Little can be read into the size of this beta chain, an off-target read in a library designed for alpha chains. The rearrangement uses TRBV5-1 and TRBJ2-4; 10 nucleotides agree with TRBD1. This CDR3 is built from 16 residues. Germline V CDR1 and CDR2: SGHRS, YFSETQ. Germline trimming cut 0 bases from V and 3 bases from J; bases unmatched to any gene: 3. CDR3 nucleotide sequence: TGCGCCAGCAGCTTGGAAGGGACAGGGGTCAAAAACATTCAGTACTTC. Amino acid sequence: CASSLEGTGVKNIQYF. The variable domain in full, completed from reference TRBV5-1 and TRBJ2-4, reads KAGVTQTPRYLIKTRGQQVTLSCSPISGHRSVSWYQQTPGQGLQFLFEYFSETQRNKGNFPGRFSGRQFSNSRSEMNVSTLELGDSALYLCASSLEGTGVKNIQYFGAGTRLSVL.

This clonotype has just a few counts. Since it is a stray read in a library aimed at alpha chains, this beta chain has a size that is not meaningful. The V gene is TRBV20-1, the J gene TRBJ2-1; tentative D call: TRBD2 (6 bases). This CDR3 contains 15 residues. V lost 3 bases to trimming and J lost 9 bases, with 21 bases between them. Germline V lookup: CDR1 DFQATT, CDR2 SNEGSKA (reference sequence). The CDR3 loop is CSASKGTQGRGEQFF. The CDR3 region has the DNA TGCAGTGCTAGTAAAGGGACTCAGGGACGAGGTGAGCAGTTCTTC.

This clonotype appeared a few times. This beta chain appears as a stray read in a library generated for alpha chains; its size is not informative. The chain is built from TRBV11-2 and TRBJ2-6, with D possibly TRBD1 on 5 matching bases. The CDR3 sequence is 19 residues long. Germline assignment: CDR1 SGHAT and CDR2 FQNNGV. V lost 5 bases, J lost 0 bases, and 20 bases lay in between. In DNA form, the CDR3 reads TGTGCCAGCAGCAAACAGGTGGCCCTTCCCCTCTCTGGGGCCAACGTCCTGACTTTC. This gives the protein CASSKQVALPLSGANVLTF.

There are a few counts of this clonotype. Found in a library prepared for alpha chains, this beta chain is an off-target read, and its abundance has little meaning. The genes are TRBV5-1 and TRBJ2-5, with 11 bases lining up with TRBD2. The junction had 2 bases not matched to a gene; V was cut back by 0 bases and J by 4 bases. The germline gives CDR1 SGHRS, CDR2 YFSETQ. CDR3 size: 15 residues. The CDR3 protein is CASSLGTSGLETQYF. The CDR3 DNA sequence: TGCGCCAGCAGCTTGGGGACTAGCGGGTTAGAGACCCAGTACTTC.

As to this clonotype: This beta chain slipped into a library made for alpha chains as a stray read, so its size is not meaningful. The J gene is TRBJ2-1, the V gene TRBV24-1; TRBD2 is a possible D gene (6 bases). Germline V gene lookup returns CDR1 KGHDR and CDR2 SFDVKD. This CDR3 comprises 17 residues. Trimming removed 4 bases from V and 6 bases from J, with 21 bases in between. CDR3 region: CATSESDWGGTGNEQFF. CDR3 bases: TGTGCCACCAGTGAATCTGACTGGGGCGGGACGGGCAATGAGCAGTTCTTC.

Ten or more counts support this clonotype. For a library built for alpha chains, this beta chain is a stray read; little rests on its size. V and J are TRBV28 and TRBJ2-7, with a weak D call TRBD1 (6 bases). The CDR3 loop spans 14 amino acids. Trimming took off 6 bases at V and 6 bases at J, with 18 bases between the two ends. The germline gives CDR1 MDHEN, CDR2 SYDVKM. DNA of the CDR3: TGTGCCAGCAGGTACTCAGGGGTGTCGAGCGAGCAGTACTTC. It codes for CASRYSGVSSEQYF.

By frequency in the sample, this clonotype is medium-sized. This beta chain is off target for a library built for alpha chains, so its abundance means little. V and J are TRBV21-1 and TRBJ1-3. TRBV21-1 is marked as a pseudogene. CDR3 length: 15 amino acids. The CDR3 DNA follows: TGTGCCAGCAGTCGCGACAGAGACTCTGGAAACACCATATATTTT. Residues: CASSRDRDSGNTIYF.

Notes on this clonotype: This beta chain is an off-target read within a library intended for alpha chains, so its frequency means little. J is TRBJ2-5 and V is TRBV18, with TRBD2 matching 7 bases. CDR1 KGHSH and CDR2 LQKENI come from the germline V gene. V dropped 3 bases and J dropped 5; count of bases not matched to a gene: 9. The CDR3 runs 15 residues. DNA for the CDR3: TGTGCCAGCTCACCGCTACCGGGACTACTGGAGACCCAGTACTTC. Encoded protein: CASSPLPGLLETQYF.

Concerning this clonotype itself: The library was built for alpha chains, so this beta chain is an off-target read and its size means little. This sequence joins TRBV6-5 and TRBJ1-1, with D unclear. In germline, CDR1 is MNHEY, CDR2 SVGAGI. CDR3 size: 13 residues. The V and J ends lost 5 bases and 0 bases respectively, with 7 bases between them. CDR3: CASSPTVNTEAFF. In DNA, the CDR3 is TGTGCCAGCAGTCCGACTGTGAACACTGAAGCTTTCTTT.

This clonotype has at least ten counts. This beta chain is an unintended read in a library built for alpha chains; its size means little. The genes are TRBV5-1 and TRBJ1-1; D uncertain. Germline V gene data show CDR1 as SGHRS and CDR2 as YFSETQ. The CDR3 is made up of 14 amino acids. Trimming removed 5 bases from V and 1 base from J, with 12 bases in between. CDR3 region: CASRHLQSNTEAFF. Written as DNA, the CDR3 is TGCGCCAGCAGACATTTACAGTCGAACACTGAAGCTTTCTTT.

This clonotype showed up many times. This beta chain was picked up by a library intended for alpha chains and is off target, so its count carries little meaning. The chain employs TRBV27 and TRBJ1-5; unclear D gene. This CDR3 comprises 15 residues. V lost 0 bases to trimming and J lost 0 bases, with 6 bases between them. Germline CDR1 MNHEY, CDR2 SMNVEV (reference sequence). The CDR3 sequence is CASSLSTLSNQPQHF. The CDR3 DNA reads as TGTGCCAGCAGTTTATCCACGCTTAGCAATCAGCCCCAGCATTTT.

This clonotype was detected many times. This beta chain appears as a stray read in a library generated for alpha chains; its size is not informative. V and J are TRBV18 and TRBJ2-7, with D possibly TRBD2 on 6 matching bases. This CDR3 has 16 residues. Germline values: CDR1 KGHSH, CDR2 LQKENI. With 0 bases removed from V and 3 bases from J, the gap between germline ends came to 15 bases. The CDR3 DNA reads as TGTGCCAGCTCACCACCCGATGCCAGCGGGTACTACGAGCAGTACTTC. Translation: CASSPPDASGYYEQYF.

This clonotype is medium-sized by share. The library was designed around alpha chains, so this beta chain is a stray read whose abundance carries little weight. The chain couples TRBV6-2 or TRBV6-3 to TRBJ2-3; 7 bases map to TRBD1. Germline CDR1 and CDR2: MNHEY and SVGEGT. CDR3 size: 13 residues. V gave up 7 bases and J gave up 2 bases; unmatched junction bases: 3. CDR3 protein: CASTGQVTDTQYF. CDR3 sequence (DNA): TGTGCCAGCACCGGACAGGTCACAGATACGCAGTATTTT.

This clonotype has at least ten counts. Since it is a stray read in a library aimed at alpha chains, this beta chain has a size that is not meaningful. The chain joins TRBV6-4 to TRBJ2-3; 12 bases align to TRBD1. V was pared by 2 bases and J by 4 bases, with 1 base of the junction left unmatched. CDR3 size: 15 residues. Looked up from germline, CDR1 is MRHNA and CDR2 is SNTAGT. The CDR3 loop reads CASSDGTGGADTQYF. The CDR3 DNA is TGTGCCAGCAGTGACGGGACAGGGGGCGCAGATACGCAGTATTTT.

There are many counts of this clonotype. Found in a library prepared for alpha chains, this beta chain is an off-target read, and its abundance has little meaning. In DNA, the CDR3 is TGCGCCAGCAGTGTGGATAGCAATCAGCCCCAGCATTTT. Translated, it gives CASSVDSNQPQHF. This chain joins TRBV10-2 and TRBJ1-5, with D unclear. The CDR3 consists of 13 residues. Trimming took off 4 bases at V and 0 bases at J, with 4 bases between the two ends. Germline CDR1 reads WSHSY; CDR2 reads SAAADI.

This clonotype is medium-sized. In a library made to pick up alpha chains, this beta chain is a stray read with a size that means little. V gene TRBV6-5 combines with J gene TRBJ2-7; perhaps D is TRBD1 or TRBD2 (5 bases each). CDR3 size: 15 residues. Germline values: CDR1 MNHEY, CDR2 SVGAGI. V was shortened by 8 bases and J by 5 bases, with 22 bases between the two germline ends. CDR3 residues: CASRNPGRSMNEQYF. Written as DNA, the CDR3 is TGTGCCAGCCGTAACCCGGGACGGAGCATGAACGAGCAGTACTTC.

Ten or more counts support this clonotype. This beta chain came through as a stray read in a library set up for alpha chains, and its size says little. V is TRBV6-1 and J is TRBJ1-2, with 7 bases that match TRBD1. The CDR3 covers 16 residues. With 7 bases clipped from V and 8 bases from J, the junction kept 19 bases outside the gene matches. Germline loops: CDR1 MNHNS, CDR2 SASEGT. The CDR3 DNA follows: TGTGCCAGCAAATCTTTGAGCACGACAGGGATGAAAGGCTACACCTTC. It translates to CASKSLSTTGMKGYTF.

This clonotype was found many times. This beta chain turned up in a library designed for alpha chains; as an off-target read, its abundance says little. The genes are TRBV29-1 and TRBJ2-5; D possibly matches TRBD1 or TRBD2 (5 bases each). The V end was cut by 3 bases, the J end by 1 base, with 9 bases between. Germline CDR1 and CDR2: SQVTM and ANQGSEA. The CDR3 has 13 residues. In DNA form, the CDR3 reads TGCAGCGTTGAGGGGCGGGTCCAAGAGACCCAGTACTTC. This translates into CSVEGRVQETQYF.

This clonotype was counted many times. Being off target in a library aimed at alpha chains, this beta chain has a size of little meaning. The chain joins TRBV6-1 to TRBJ2-1; TRBD2 matches at 16 bases. This CDR3 contains 18 residues. The germline gives CDR1 MNHNS, CDR2 SASEGT. The J segment lost 6 bases and the V segment lost 6 bases, leaving 11 bases of the junction unmatched. The CDR3 reads CASSAAGTSGGAGNEQFF. For the CDR3, the DNA is TGTGCCAGCAGCGCCGCCGGGACTAGCGGGGGGGCTGGCAATGAGCAGTTCTTC.

There are a few counts of this clonotype. The library was built for alpha chains, so this beta chain is an off-target read and its size means little. The CDR3 DNA reads TGTGCCAGCAGCCAAGATACCGATACGAGGCAGTACTTC. It specifies CASSQDTDTRQYF. The V call is TRBV14, the J call TRBJ2-7; no clear D. V lost 0 bases and J lost 9, with 12 bases in between. Germline V gene sequence: CDR1 SGHDN, CDR2 FVKESK. The CDR3 totals 13 residues.

This clonotype was detected many times. This beta chain is a stray sequence in a library constructed for alpha chains; its clone size is not meaningful. The chain uses TRBV5-1 and TRBJ1-5; D is uncertain. Trimming stripped 4 bases from V and 5 bases from J, with 16 bases between. This CDR3 is built from 15 residues. Germline values: CDR1 SGHRS, CDR2 YFSETQ. The CDR3 protein is CASSPAHGADQPQHF. The CDR3 region has the DNA TGCGCCAGCAGCCCGGCGCACGGAGCCGATCAGCCCCAGCATTTT.

About this clonotype: Little can be read into the size of this beta chain, an off-target read in a library designed for alpha chains. The chain combines TRBV5-1 with TRBJ2-5; TRBD2 agrees at 9 bases. The CDR3 runs to 15 residues. From germline, CDR1 is SGHRS and CDR2 YFSETQ. V dropped 4 bases and J dropped 4; count of bases not matched to a gene: 8. The CDR3 DNA reads TGCGCCAGCAGCCCGCGGCGGGAGGGCCGAGAGACCCAGTACTTC. Translated: CASSPRREGRETQYF.